Listed below are T cell receptor beta chains from one sample, sequenced in a study of CD8 T cells in ankylosing spondylitis. Each CDR3 protein gets one entry after TCRdb re-called the 5' RACE reads with MiXCR. The profile shows around 300,000 distinct CDR3 sequences, more than 20% of them singletons. The source material was blood, either unsorted or a sorted T cell fraction (not recorded which). These receptors were collected from a female donor with ankylosing spondylitis or in good health (not recorded which). The CDR3 runs from the conserved cysteine through the conserved F or W. D genes are given only for firm matches. Size is omitted from some rows. Given values are once, few, many or a class for expanded clones.

d_gene,abundance,v_gene,j_gene,CDR3nt,CDR3aa
TRBD2,.,TRBV20-1,TRBJ2-1,TGCAGTGCTAGCGTTCAGCTAGCGGGAGATAATGAGCAGTTCTTC,CSASVQLAGDNEQFF
.,.,TRBV20-1,TRBJ2-1,TGCAGTGCAGGCGGAAGGAGGCCATCCTACAATGAGCAGTTCTTC,CSAGGRRPSYNEQFF
.,many,TRBV28,TRBJ1-5,TGTGGTTCGGCCAGGGGAAATCAGCCCCAGCATTTT,CGSARGNQPQHF
.,.,TRBV6-5,TRBJ1-1,TGTGCCAGCAGTTATGGCAGATCGAACACTGAAGCTTTCTTT,CASSYGRSNTEAFF
.,.,TRBV19,TRBJ2-7,TGTGCCAGTAGTATTAGGTACGAATCCTACGAGCAGTACTTC,CASSIRYESYEQYF
.,many,TRBV20-1,TRBJ1-2,TGCAGTGCTAATGGTGGTTATGGCTACACCTTC,CSANGGYGYTF
.,.,TRBV7-2,TRBJ1-2,TGTGCCAGCAGCTTATCCCCCATCTATGGCTACACCTTC,CASSLSPIYGYTF
.,.,TRBV27,TRBJ1-2,TGTGCCAGCAAGTCAGGTGGTATGGGGTTTCGTCGCTACACCTTC,CASKSGGMGFRRYTF
.,few,TRBV20-1,TRBJ2-7,TGCAGTGTCGCGCCAGGGACCTCCTACGAGCAGTACTTC,CSVAPGTSYEQYF
.,many,TRBV28,TRBJ2-1,TGTGCCAGCAGTTTAATCGGTGAGGTAGGCGTCTATCTTGAGCAGTTCTTC,CASSLIGEVGVYLEQFF
TRBD2,.,TRBV28,TRBJ2-1,TGTGCCAGCAGCCGTCTCAGACTAGCGAGAAACAATGAGCAGTTCTTC,CASSRLRLARNNEQFF
.,.,TRBV12-3/TRBV12-4,TRBJ1-1,TGTGCCAGCAGCAACAGACCCCACCCCGAAGCTTTCTTT,CASSNRPHPEAFF
.,many,TRBV24-1,TRBJ2-3,TGTGCCACCAGTGATGGACCCACAGATACGCAGTATTTT,CATSDGPTDTQYF
.,.,TRBV20-1,TRBJ1-1,TGCAGTGCTAGTTCCGCCGTACAGGGCACTGAAGCTTTCTTT,CSASSAVQGTEAFF
TRBD1,.,TRBV18,TRBJ2-5,TGTGCCAGCTCACCAATGGACAGGGTGCAGGAGACCCAGTACTTC,CASSPMDRVQETQYF
TRBD1,.,TRBV7-2,TRBJ2-1,TGTGCCAGCAGAGTAACAGGGGTTTCCTACAATGAGCAGTTCTTC,CASRVTGVSYNEQFF
.,.,TRBV9,TRBJ2-3,TGTGCCAGCAGCGTAGGTAGCGCAGATACGCAGTATTTT,CASSVGSADTQYF
.,.,TRBV20-1,TRBJ2-3,TGCAGTGCTAGAGGGGGAGACGGCACAGATACGCAGTATTTT,CSARGGDGTDTQYF
.,few,TRBV5-1,TRBJ2-1,TGCGCCAGCAGCGTTTCCTCGGGCCCTGAGCAGTTCTTC,CASSVSSGPEQFF
.,many,TRBV20-1,TRBJ1-6,TGCAGTGCTAGAGACGGGACCGCCAATTCACCCCTCCACTTT,CSARDGTANSPLHF
TRBD2,few,TRBV20-1,TRBJ2-1,TGCAGTGCTAGAGATCCCGGGGGTAGCGGGAGGGCCAATGAGCAGTTCTTC,CSARDPGGSGRANEQFF
.,.,TRBV2,TRBJ1-2,TGTGCCAGCAGTGAGCGCCAGCGAGGCTACACCTTC,CASSERQRGYTF
.,few,TRBV5-1,TRBJ2-1,TGCGCCAGCAGCGCCGGGACACCTTACAATGAGCAGTTCTTC,CASSAGTPYNEQFF
.,.,TRBV28,TRBJ1-1,TGTGCCAGCAGTCAGCAGGCCGTGAACACTGAAGCTTTCTTT,CASSQQAVNTEAFF
.,few,TRBV18,TRBJ2-7,TGTGCCAGCTCACCGGGGAATCCCTACGAGCAGTACTTC,CASSPGNPYEQYF
.,.,TRBV5-1,TRBJ2-5,TGCGCCAGCAGCTTATCCGGGAACAGGGAAACAGAGACCCAGTACTTC,CASSLSGNRETETQYF
.,few,TRBV20-1,TRBJ1-2,TGCAGTGCTACCTGGGGGGTGAGCTATGGCTACACCTTC,CSATWGVSYGYTF
TRBD1,few,TRBV19,TRBJ2-2,TGTGCCAGTAGTGCCACAGGGGGCGTCGGGGAGCTGTTTTTT,CASSATGGVGELFF
.,few,TRBV7-2,TRBJ2-1,TGTGCCAGCAGCTTACGGGACGGCGACTCCAATGAGCAGTTCTTC,CASSLRDGDSNEQFF
.,few,TRBV20-1,TRBJ2-7,TGCAGTGCTAGGGTATTGGAGCAGTACTTC,CSARVLEQYF
TRBD1,.,TRBV29-1,TRBJ1-2,TGCAGCGTCTTGGACAGGGGGGCCTATGGCTACACCTTC,CSVLDRGAYGYTF